This T cell receptor beta chain was recovered during a study of blood T cell repertoires in COVID-19. About the study: COVID-19 samples collected from the United States, Italy and Spain covered acute and convalescent phases. The analysed material was cDNA or gDNA that came from T cells, B-cell-depleted T cells, or PBMCs.

The CDR3 consists of 14 residues. V was clipped by 6 bases and J by 5 bases; unmatched bases: 11. From germline, CDR1 is SQVTM and CDR2 ANQGSEA. Original data processing: Estimates of nucleated cell counts were drawn from the amplification of reference gene primers. Assay: immunoSEQ multiplex PCR; the TCRdb copy retains only in-frame clones and omits some. The D gene and trimming were derived from the DNA, and the V and J assignments and clone size from that table. The sample has about 260,000 clones; roughly nine tenths are singletons. J is TRBJ2-7 and V is TRBV29-1; TRBD1 matches 9 bases. The specimen was peripheral blood. The TCR sequence derives from a man aged 40-49 years with active or convalescent COVID-19. The CDR3 region has the DNA TGCAGCGTAGTACCGGGACAGGGTGGGAACGAGCAGTACTTC. It is translated as CSVVPGQGGNEQYF.